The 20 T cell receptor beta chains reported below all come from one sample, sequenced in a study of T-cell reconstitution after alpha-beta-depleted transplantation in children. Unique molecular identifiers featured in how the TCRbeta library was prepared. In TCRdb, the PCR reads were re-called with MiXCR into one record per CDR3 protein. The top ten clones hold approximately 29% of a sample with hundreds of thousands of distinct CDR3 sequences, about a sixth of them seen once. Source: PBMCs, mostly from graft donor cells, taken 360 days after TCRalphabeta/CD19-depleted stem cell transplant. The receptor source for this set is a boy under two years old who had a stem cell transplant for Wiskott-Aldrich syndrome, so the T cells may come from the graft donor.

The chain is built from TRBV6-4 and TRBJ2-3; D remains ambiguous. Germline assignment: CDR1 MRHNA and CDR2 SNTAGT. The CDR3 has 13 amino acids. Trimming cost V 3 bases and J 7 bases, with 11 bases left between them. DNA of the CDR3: TGTGCCAGCAGTGAAGGAGTTCGGAATACGCAGTATTTT. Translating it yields CASSEGVRNTQYF.

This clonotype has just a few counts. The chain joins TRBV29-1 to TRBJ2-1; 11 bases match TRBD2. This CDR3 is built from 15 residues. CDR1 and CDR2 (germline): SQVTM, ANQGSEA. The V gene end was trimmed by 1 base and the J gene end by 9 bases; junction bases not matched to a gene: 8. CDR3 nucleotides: TGCAGCGTTGAAGCTCCTAGCGGGAGGAGTGGTGAGCAGTTCTTC. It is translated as CSVEAPSGRSGEQFF.

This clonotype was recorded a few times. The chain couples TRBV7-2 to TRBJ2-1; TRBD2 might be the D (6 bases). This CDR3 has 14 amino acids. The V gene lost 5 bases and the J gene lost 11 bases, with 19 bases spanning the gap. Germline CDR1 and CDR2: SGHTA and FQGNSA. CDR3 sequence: CASSHISSRGKQFF. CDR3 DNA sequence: TGTGCCAGCAGCCATATCTCCTCGCGGGGTAAGCAGTTCTTC.

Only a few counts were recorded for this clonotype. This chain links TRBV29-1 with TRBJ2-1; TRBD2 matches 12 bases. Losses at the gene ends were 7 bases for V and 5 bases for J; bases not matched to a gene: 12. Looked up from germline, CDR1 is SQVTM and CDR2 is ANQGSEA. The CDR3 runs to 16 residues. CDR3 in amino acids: CSASGGLAGANNEQFF. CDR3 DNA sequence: TGCAGCGCCTCAGGGGGACTAGCGGGCGCCAACAATGAGCAGTTCTTC.

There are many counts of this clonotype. The CDR3 DNA reads as TGCAGCGCTGGGGACAGACGGAGAGCCGAGCAGTACTTC. Amino acid sequence: CSAGDRRRAEQYF. This chain uses TRBV29-1 with TRBJ2-7; 7 bases align to TRBD1. From germline, CDR1 is SQVTM and CDR2 ANQGSEA. The CDR3 covers 13 residues. Losses at the gene ends were 7 bases for V and 6 bases for J; bases not matched to a gene: 12.

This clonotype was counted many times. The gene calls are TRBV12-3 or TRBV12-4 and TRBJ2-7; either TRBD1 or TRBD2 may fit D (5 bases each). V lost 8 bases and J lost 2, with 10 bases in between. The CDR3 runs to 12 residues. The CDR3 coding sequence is TGTGCCAGCTCGGGACGCCCCTACGAGCAGTACTTC. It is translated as CASSGRPYEQYF.

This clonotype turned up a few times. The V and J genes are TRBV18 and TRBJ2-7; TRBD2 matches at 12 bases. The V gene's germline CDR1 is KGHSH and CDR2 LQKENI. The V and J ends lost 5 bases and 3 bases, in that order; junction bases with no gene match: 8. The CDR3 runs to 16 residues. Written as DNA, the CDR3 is TGTGCCAGCTCAGCGACTAGCGGGAGCATCTTCTACGAGCAGTACTTC. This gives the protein CASSATSGSIFYEQYF.

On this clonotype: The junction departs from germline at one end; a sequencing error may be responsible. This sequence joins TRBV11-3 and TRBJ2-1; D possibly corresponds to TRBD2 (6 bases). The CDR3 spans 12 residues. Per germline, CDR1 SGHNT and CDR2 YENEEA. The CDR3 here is CASGLGGSEQFF. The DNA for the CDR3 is TGTGCCAGCGGCTTAGGAGGGAGTGAGCAGTTCTTC.

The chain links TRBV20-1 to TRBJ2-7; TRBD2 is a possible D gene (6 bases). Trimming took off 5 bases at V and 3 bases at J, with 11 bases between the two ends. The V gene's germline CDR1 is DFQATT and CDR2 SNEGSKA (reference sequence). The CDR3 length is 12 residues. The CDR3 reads CSAQTSYYEQYF. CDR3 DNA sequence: TGCAGTGCTCAAACTAGCTACTACGAGCAGTACTTC.

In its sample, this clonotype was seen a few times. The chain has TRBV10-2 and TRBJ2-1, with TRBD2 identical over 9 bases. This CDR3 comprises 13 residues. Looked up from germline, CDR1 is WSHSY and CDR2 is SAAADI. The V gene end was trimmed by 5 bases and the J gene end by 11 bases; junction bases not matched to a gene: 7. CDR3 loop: CASSKTSGIQQFF. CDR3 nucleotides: TGCGCCAGCAGTAAGACTAGCGGAATCCAGCAGTTCTTC.

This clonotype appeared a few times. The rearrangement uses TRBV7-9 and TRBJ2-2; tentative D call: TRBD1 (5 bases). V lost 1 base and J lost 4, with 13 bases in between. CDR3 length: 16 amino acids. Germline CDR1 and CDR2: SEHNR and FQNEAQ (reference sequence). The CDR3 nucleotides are TGTGCCAGCAGCTTAGACGCCAGGGCCCTCACCGGGGAGCTGTTTTTT. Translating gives CASSLDARALTGELFF.

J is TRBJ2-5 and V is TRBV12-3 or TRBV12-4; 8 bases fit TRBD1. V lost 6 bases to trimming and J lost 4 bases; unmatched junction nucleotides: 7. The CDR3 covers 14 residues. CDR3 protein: CASRQADRGETQYF. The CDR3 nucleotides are TGTGCCAGCAGACAGGCCGACAGGGGAGAGACCCAGTACTTC.

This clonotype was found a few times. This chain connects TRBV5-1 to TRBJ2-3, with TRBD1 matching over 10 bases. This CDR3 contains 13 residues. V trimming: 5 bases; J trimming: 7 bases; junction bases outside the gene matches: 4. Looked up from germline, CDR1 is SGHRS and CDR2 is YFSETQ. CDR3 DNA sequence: TGCGCCAGCAGAGGACAGGGGGGTAATACGCAGTATTTT. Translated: CASRGQGGNTQYF.

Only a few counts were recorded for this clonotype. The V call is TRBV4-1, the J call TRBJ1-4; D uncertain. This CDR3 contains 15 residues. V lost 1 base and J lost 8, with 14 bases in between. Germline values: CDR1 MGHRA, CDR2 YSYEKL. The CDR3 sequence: CASSQVNQNHEKLFF. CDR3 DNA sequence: TGCGCCAGCAGCCAAGTAAATCAGAACCACGAAAAACTGTTTTTT.

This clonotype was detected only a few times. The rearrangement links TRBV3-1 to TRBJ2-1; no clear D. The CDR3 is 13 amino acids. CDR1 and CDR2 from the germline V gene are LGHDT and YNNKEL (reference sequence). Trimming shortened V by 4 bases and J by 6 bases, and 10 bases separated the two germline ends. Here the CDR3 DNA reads TGTGCCAGCAGCCGGCCCCCCGGCAATGAGCAGTTCTTC. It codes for CASSRPPGNEQFF.

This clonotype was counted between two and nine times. CDR3 sequence reads: CASSLGPGGEKLFF. DNA for the CDR3: TGCGCCAGCAGCCTCGGCCCCGGAGGAGAAAAACTGTTTTTT. This chain connects TRBV4-1 to TRBJ1-4; D ambiguous. V lost 4 bases and J lost 8, with 14 bases in between. CDR3 size: 14 residues. Germline CDR1 and CDR2: MGHRA and YSYEKL.

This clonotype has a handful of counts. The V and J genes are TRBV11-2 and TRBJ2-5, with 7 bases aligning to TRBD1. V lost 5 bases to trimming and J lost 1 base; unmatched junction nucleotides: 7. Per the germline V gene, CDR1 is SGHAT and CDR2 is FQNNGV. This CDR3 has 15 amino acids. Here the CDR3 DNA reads TGTGCCAGCAGCGTAATGGGACAGCGCCAAGAGACCCAGTACTTC. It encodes CASSVMGQRQETQYF.

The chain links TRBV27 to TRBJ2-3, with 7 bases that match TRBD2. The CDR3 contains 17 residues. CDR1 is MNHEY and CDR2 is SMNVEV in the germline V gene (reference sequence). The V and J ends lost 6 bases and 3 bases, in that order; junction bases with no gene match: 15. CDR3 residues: CASSLMGLSGRTDTQYF. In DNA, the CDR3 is TGTGCCAGCAGCCTTATGGGACTAAGCGGAAGGACAGATACGCAGTATTTT.

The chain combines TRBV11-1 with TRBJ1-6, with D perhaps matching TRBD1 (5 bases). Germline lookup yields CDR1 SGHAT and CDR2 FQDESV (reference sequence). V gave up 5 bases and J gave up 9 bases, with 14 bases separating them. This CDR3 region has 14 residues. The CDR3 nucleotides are TGTGCCAGCAGCCACGGGACGCCGGCTTCACCCCTCCACTTT. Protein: CASSHGTPASPLHF.

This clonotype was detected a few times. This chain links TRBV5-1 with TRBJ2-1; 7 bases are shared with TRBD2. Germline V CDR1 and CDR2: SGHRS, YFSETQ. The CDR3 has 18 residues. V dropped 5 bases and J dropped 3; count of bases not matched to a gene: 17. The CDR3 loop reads CASRVRLAVQNFYNEQFF. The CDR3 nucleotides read TGCGCCAGCAGAGTGCGGCTAGCGGTCCAAAATTTCTACAATGAGCAGTTCTTC.